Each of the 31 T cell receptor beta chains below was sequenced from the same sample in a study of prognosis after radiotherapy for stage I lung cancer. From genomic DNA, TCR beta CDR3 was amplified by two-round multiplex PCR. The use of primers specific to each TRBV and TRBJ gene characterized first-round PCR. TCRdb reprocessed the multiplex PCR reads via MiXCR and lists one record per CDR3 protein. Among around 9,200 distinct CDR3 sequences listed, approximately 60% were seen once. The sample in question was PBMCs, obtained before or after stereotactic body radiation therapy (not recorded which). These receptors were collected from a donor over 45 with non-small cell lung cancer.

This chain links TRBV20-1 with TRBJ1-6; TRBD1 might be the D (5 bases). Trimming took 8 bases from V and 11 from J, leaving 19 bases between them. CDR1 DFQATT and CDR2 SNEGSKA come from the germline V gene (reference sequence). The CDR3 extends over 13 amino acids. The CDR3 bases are TGCAGTCTTCGGGACTCGACTCTGGCACCCCTCCACTTT. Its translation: CSLRDSTLAPLHF.

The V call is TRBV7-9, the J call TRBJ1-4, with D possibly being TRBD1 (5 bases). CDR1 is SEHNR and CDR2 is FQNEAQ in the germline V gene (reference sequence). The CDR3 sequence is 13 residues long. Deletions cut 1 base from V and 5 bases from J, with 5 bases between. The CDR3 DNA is TGTGCCAGCAGCTTAGGGGGGAATGAAAAACTGTTTTTT. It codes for CASSLGGNEKLFF.

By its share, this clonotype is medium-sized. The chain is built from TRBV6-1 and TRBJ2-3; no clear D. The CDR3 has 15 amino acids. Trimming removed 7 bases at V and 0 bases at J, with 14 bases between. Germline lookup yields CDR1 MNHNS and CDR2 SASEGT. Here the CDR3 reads CASKGSRLSTDTQYF. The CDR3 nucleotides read TGTGCCAGCAAAGGGTCCCGCCTTAGCACAGATACGCAGTATTTT.

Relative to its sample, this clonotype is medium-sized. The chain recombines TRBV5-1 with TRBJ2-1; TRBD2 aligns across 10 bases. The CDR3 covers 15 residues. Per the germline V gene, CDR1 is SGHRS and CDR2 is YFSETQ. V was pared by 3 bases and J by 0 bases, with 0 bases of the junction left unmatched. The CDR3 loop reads CASSSSGSSYNEQFF. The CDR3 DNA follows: TGCGCCAGCAGCTCTAGCGGGAGCTCCTACAATGAGCAGTTCTTC.

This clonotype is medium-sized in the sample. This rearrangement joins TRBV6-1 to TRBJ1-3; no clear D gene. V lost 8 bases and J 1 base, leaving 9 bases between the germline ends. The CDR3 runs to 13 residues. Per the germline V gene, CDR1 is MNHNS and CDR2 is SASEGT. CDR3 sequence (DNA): TGTGCCAGCTACCGTCCTTCTGGAAACACCATATATTTT. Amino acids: CASYRPSGNTIYF.

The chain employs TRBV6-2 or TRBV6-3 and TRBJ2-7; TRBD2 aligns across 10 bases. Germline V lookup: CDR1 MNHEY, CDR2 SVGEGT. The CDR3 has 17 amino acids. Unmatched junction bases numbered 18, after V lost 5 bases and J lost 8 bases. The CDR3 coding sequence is TGTGCCAGCAGTGATGGACTGAATCTTAGCGGGAGGAGGAAGCAGTACTTC. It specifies CASSDGLNLSGRRKQYF.

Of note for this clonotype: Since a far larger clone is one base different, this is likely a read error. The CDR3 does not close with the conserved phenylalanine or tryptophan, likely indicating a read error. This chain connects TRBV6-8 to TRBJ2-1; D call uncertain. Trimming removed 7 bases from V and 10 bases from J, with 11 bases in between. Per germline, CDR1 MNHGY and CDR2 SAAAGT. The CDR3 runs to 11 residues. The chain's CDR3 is CASKETAEQFL. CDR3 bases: TGTGCCAGCAAGGAAACTGCAGAGCAGTTCTTA.

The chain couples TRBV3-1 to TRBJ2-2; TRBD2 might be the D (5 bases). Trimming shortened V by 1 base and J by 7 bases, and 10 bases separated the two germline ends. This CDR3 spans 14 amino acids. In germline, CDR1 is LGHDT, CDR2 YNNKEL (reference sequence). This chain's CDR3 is CASSQVEGGGELFF. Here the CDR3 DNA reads TGTGCCAGCAGCCAAGTTGAGGGTGGCGGGGAGCTGTTTTTT. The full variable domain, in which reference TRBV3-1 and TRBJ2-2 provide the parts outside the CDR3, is DTAVSQTPKYLVTQMGNDKSIKCEQNLGHDTMYWYKQDSKKFLKIMFSYNNKELIINETVPNRFSPKSPDKAHLNLHINSLELGDSAVYFCASSQVEGGGELFFGEGSRLTVL.

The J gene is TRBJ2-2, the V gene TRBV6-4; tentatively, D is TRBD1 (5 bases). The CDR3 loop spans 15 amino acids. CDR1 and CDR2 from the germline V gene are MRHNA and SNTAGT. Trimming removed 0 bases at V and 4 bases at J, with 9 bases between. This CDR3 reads CASSDSPGSTGELFF. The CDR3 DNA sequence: TGTGCCAGCAGTGACTCACCAGGGTCCACCGGGGAGCTGTTTTTT.

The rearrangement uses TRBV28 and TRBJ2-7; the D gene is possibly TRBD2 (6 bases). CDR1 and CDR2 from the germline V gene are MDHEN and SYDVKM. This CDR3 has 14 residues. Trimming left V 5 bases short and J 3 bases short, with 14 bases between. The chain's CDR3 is CASSEEERVYEQYF. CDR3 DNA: TGTGCCAGCAGTGAGGAAGAGCGGGTCTACGAGCAGTACTTC.

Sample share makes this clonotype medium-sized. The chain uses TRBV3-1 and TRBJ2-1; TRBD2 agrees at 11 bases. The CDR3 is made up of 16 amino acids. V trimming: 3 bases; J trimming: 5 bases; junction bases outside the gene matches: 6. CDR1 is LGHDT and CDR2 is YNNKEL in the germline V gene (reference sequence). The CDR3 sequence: CASSHSLGLADNEQFF. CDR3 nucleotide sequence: TGTGCCAGCAGCCATTCCCTGGGACTAGCGGACAATGAGCAGTTCTTC.

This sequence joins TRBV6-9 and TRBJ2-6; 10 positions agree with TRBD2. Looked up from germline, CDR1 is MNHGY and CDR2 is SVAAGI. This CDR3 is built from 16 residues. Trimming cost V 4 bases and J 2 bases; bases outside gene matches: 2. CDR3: CASSSGTSAGANVLTF. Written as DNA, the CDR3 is TGTGCCAGCAGTTCCGGGACTAGCGCTGGGGCCAACGTCCTGACTTTC.

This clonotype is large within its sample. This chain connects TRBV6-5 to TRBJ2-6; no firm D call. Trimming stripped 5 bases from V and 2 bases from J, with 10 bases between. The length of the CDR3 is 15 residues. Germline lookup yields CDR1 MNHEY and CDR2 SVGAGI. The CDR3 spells CASSEVGTGANVLTF. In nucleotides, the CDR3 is TGTGCCAGCAGTGAGGTAGGGACTGGGGCCAACGTCCTGACTTTC.

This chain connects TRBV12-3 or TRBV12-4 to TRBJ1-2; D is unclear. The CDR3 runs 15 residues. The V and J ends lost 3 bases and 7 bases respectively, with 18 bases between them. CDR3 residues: CASSFIPAGLIGYTF. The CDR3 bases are TGTGCCAGCAGTTTTATCCCGGCGGGTTTAATTGGCTACACCTTC.

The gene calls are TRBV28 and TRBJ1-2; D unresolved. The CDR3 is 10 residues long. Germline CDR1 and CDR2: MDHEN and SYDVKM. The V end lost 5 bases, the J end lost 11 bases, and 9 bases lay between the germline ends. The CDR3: CASSRTSYTF. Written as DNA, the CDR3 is TGTGCCAGCAGTCGGACGAGTTACACCTTC.

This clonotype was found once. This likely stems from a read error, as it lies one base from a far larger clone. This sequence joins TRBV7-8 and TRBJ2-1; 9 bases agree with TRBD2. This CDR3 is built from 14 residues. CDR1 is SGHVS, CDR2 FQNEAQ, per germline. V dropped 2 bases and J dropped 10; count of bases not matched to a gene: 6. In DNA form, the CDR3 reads TGTGCCAGCAGCTTAACCCAGCGGGAGGAGGAGCAGTTCTTC. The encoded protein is CASSLTQREEEQFF.

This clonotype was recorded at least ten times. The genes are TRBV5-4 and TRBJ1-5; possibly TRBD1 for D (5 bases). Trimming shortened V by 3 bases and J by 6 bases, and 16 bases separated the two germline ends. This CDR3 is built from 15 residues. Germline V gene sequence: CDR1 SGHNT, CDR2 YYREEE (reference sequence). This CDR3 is CASSSDPNGGQPQHF. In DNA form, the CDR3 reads TGTGCCAGCAGCTCTGACCCTAACGGGGGTCAGCCCCAGCATTTT.

The CDR3 sequence is CASSSSGAGGYEQYF. The CDR3 coding sequence is TGTGCCAGCAGCTCTAGCGGGGCGGGAGGTTACGAGCAGTACTTC. The chain carries TRBV7-9 and TRBJ2-7, with 9 bases that match TRBD2. The CDR3 has 15 residues. Germline CDR1 SEHNR, CDR2 FQNEAQ (reference sequence). V was pared by 4 bases and J by 4 bases, with 8 bases of the junction left unmatched.

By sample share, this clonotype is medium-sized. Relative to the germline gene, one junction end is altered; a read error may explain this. CDR3 protein: CASSPTQREGGELFF. The CDR3 DNA reads as TGTGCCAGCAGCCCAACTCAGCGGGAGGGCGGGGAGCTGTTTTTT. The chain joins TRBV4-3 to TRBJ2-2; the match to TRBD2 covers 10 bases. Germline lookup yields CDR1 LGHNA and CDR2 YSLEER. The CDR3 length is 15 residues.

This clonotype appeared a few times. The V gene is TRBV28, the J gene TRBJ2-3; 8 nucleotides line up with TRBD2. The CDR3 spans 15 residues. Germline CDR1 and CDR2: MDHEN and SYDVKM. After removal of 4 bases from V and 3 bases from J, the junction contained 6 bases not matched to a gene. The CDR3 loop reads CASSSGERETDTQYF. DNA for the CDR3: TGTGCCAGCAGTTCCGGGGAGCGGGAGACAGATACGCAGTATTTT.

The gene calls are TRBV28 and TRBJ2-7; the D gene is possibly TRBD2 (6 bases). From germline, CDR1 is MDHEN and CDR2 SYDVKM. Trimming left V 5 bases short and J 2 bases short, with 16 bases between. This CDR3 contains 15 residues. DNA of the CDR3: TGTGCCAGCAGTCCAGGAGGGAGCCCGGCCTACGAGCAGTACTTC. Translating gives CASSPGGSPAYEQYF.

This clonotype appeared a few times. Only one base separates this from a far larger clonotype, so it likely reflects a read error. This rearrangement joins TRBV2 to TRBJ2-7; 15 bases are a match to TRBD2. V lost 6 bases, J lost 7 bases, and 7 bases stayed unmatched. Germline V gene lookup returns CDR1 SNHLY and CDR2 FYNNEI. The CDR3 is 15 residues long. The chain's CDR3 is CASREGLAGGDEQYF. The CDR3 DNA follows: TGTGCCAGCAGGGAGGGACTAGCGGGAGGAGATGAGCAGTACTTC.

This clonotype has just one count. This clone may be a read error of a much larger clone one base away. The CDR3 nucleotides read TGTGCCAGCAGCGGATCCCCGGGGCGCAACGAGCAGTACTTC. Its protein product is CASSGSPGRNEQYF. V usage is TRBV7-8 and J usage is TRBJ2-7; perhaps D is TRBD1 or TRBD2 (5 bases each). The CDR3 sequence is 14 residues long. The germline V and J ends were trimmed by 5 bases and 5 bases, with 16 bases remaining between them. Per germline, CDR1 SGHVS and CDR2 FQNEAQ.

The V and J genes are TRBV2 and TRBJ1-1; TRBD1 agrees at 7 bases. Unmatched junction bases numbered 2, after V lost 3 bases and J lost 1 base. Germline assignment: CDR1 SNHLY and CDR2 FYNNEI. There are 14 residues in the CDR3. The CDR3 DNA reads TGTGCCAGCAGTGACTGGGACAGGAACACTGAAGCTTTCTTT. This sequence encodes CASSDWDRNTEAFF.

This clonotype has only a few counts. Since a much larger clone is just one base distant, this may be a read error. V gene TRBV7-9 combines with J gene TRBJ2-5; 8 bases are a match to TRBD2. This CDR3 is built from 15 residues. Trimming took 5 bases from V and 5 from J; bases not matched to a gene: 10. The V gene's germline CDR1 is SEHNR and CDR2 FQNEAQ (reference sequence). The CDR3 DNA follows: TGTGCCAGCAGCCCAAGTATTAGCGGGAAGGAGACCCAGTACTTC. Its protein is CASSPSISGKETQYF.

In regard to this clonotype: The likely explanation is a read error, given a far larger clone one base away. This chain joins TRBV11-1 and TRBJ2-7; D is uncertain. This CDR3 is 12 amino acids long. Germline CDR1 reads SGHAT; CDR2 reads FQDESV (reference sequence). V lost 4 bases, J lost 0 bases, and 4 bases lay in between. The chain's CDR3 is CASSSISYEQYF. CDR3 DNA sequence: TGTGCCAGCAGCTCGATCTCCTACGAGCAGTACTTC. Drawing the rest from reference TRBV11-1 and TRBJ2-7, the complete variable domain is EAEVAQSPRYKITEKSQAVAFWCDPISGHATLYWYRQILGQGPELLVQFQDESVVDDSQLPKDRFSAERLKGVDSTLKIQPAELGDSAMYLCASSSISYEQYFGPGTRLTVT.

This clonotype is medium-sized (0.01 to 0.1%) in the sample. The CDR3 nucleotides are TGTGCCAGCAGTGATGTCGAAGGCAGGGGACTAGCGGGAGGGAGGAGGTTCTTC. Protein product: CASSDVEGRGLAGGRRFF. This chain joins TRBV6-1 and TRBJ2-1; 16 bases are a match to TRBD2. The CDR3 is 18 residues long. J lost 15 bases, V lost 3 bases, and 17 bases had no gene match. The germline V gene encodes CDR1 MNHNS and CDR2 SASEGT.

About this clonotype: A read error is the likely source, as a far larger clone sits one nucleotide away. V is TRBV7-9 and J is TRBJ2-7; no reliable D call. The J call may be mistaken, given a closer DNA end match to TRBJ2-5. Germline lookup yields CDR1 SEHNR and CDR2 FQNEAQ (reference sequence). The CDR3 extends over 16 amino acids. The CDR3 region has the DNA TGTGCCGGCCCGTATCGGCTGGAGCGAACCCAAGAGACCCAGTACTTC. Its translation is CAGPYRLERTQETQYF.

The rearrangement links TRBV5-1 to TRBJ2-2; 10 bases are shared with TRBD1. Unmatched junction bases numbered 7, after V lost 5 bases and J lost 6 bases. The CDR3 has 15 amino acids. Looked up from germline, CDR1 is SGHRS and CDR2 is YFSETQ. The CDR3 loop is CASRAGTGESGELFF. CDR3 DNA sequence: TGCGCCAGCAGAGCCGGGACAGGGGAGTCCGGGGAGCTGTTTTTT.

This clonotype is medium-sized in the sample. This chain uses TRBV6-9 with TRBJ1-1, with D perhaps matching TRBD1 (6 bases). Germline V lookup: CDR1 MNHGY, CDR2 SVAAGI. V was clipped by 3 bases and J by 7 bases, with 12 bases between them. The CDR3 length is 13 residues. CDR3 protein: CASSYRGQSEAFF. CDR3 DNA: TGTGCCAGCAGTTACCGCGGACAGAGTGAAGCTTTCTTT.

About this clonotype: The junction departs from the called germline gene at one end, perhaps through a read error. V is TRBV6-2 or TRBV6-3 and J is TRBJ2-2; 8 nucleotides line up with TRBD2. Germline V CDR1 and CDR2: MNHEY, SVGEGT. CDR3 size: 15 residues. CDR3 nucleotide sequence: TGTGCCAGCAGTCGTAGAGCGGGAGTGCCCGGTGAGCTGTTTTTT. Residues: CASSRRAGVPGELFF.